This T cell receptor (beta chain) was recovered during a study of tumor and adjacent non-tumor tissue in lung cancer. Background on the study: Approximately 4.2 million productive TCRbeta reads were obtained per sample on average. Study-wide findings and caveats: Significantly higher TCR diversity was found in tumor than normal lung.

RNA was extracted from bulk tissue without any cell sorting. Distant lung tissue was collected more than 3 cm away from the tumor edge. With regard to this clonotype: Its antigen is undetermined.

The library came from three nested PCR rounds adapted from ARM-PCR protocols. A single record per CDR3 protein comes from TCRdb applying MiXCR to the multiplex PCR reads. There are 77,000 or so distinct CDR3 sequences in the sample; around 76% occur only once, and around 40% lies in the top ten. The material sequenced was distant non-tumor lung tissue. This TCR derives from a man aged 70-80 years with non-small cell lung cancer.

The CDR3 nucleotides are TGTGCCAGCAACCAGGGGACAGCCAAAGAGACCCAGTACTTC. It yields the protein CASNQGTAKETQYF. The V call is TRBV5-6, the J call TRBJ2-5, with 7 bases matching TRBD1. From germline, CDR1 is SGHDT and CDR2 YYEEEE. The junction had 8 bases not matched to a gene; V was cut back by 6 bases and J by 3 bases. The CDR3 is 14 amino acids.